The 24 T cell receptor beta chains reported below all come from one sample, sequenced in a study of blood T cell repertoires in COVID-19. Repertoires were generated with immunoSEQ multiplex PCR, while TCRdb's copy carries only in-frame clones and drops some. This sample yields 200,000 to 250,000 clones, of which about 86% are seen a single time; 14% to 15% belongs to the top ten. The sequenced sample consisted of PBMCs or T cells enriched from blood (not recorded which). The receptors stem from a woman aged 45-60 years with acute COVID-19.

This clone was picked up a small number of times. This chain joins TRBV19 and TRBJ1-5, with 8 bases fitting TRBD1. Germline V gene lookup returns CDR1 LNHDA and CDR2 SQIVND (reference sequence). The CDR3 totals 15 residues. V dropped 6 bases and J dropped 0; count of bases not matched to a gene: 4. CDR3 DNA: TGTGCCAGTAGCAGGGGGCTATATAGCAATCAGCCCCAGCATTTT. This sequence encodes CASSRGLYSNQPQHF.

A single count supports this clone. This rearrangement joins TRBV2 to TRBJ2-1, with D possibly being TRBD2 (5 bases). This CDR3 is built from 16 residues. Between the trimmed V and J ends, which lost 3 bases and 6 bases, there was a span of 18 bases. In germline, CDR1 is SNHLY, CDR2 FYNNEI. For the CDR3, the DNA is TGTGCCAGCAGTGACTGGACCAAGCGGAGTGGCAATGAGCAGTTCTTC. Protein sequence: CASSDWTKRSGNEQFF.

The rearrangement uses TRBV18 and TRBJ2-5; 16 bases map to TRBD2. Germline V lookup: CDR1 KGHSH, CDR2 LQKENI. The CDR3 is 17 residues long. V lost 3 bases, J lost 5 bases, and 6 bases stayed unmatched. This chain's CDR3 is CASSPGTSGRARETQYF. As DNA, the CDR3 is TGTGCCAGCTCACCCGGGACTAGCGGGAGGGCCCGGGAGACCCAGTACTTC.

CDR3 coding DNA: TGCAGCGTTGTAGCTGCGGGAGGAAAGGAGACCCAGTACTTC. Protein product: CSVVAAGGKETQYF. The chain uses TRBV29-1 and TRBJ2-5; 8 nucleotides match TRBD2. The CDR3 loop spans 14 amino acids. Germline trimming cut 4 bases from V and 5 bases from J; bases unmatched to any gene: 9. Looked up from germline, CDR1 is SQVTM and CDR2 is ANQGSEA.

This clone was observed a single time. The chain has TRBV3-1 (or the pseudogene TRBV3-2) and TRBJ2-1, with 8 bases matching TRBD2. The V and J ends lost 6 bases and 6 bases, in that order; junction bases with no gene match: 10. Germline loops: CDR1 LGHDT, CDR2 YNNKEL (reference sequence). This CDR3 spans 15 amino acids. CDR3 sequence reads: CASSGYGGGTNEQFF. For the CDR3, the DNA is TGTGCCAGCAGTGGATACGGGGGGGGTACCAATGAGCAGTTCTTC.

The V and J genes are TRBV10-3 and TRBJ2-7; no definite D call. Per germline, CDR1 ENHRY and CDR2 SYGVKD. The CDR3 runs to 13 residues. V gave up 1 base and J gave up 7 bases, with 11 bases separating them. The CDR3 DNA reads TGTGCCATCAGTGAGTTAGAGTTACCGGAGCAGTACTTC. It is translated as CAISELELPEQYF.

The CDR3, as DNA: TGTGCCAGCAGCGGAGGACTCCCCCTAGCAGATACGCAGTATTTT. Protein product: CASSGGLPLADTQYF. The chain links TRBV5-4 to TRBJ2-3, with D perhaps matching TRBD2 (5 bases). The V gene lost 4 bases and the J gene lost 4 bases, with 16 bases spanning the gap. The germline CDR1 and CDR2 sequences are SGHNT and YYREEE (reference sequence). The CDR3 length is 15 residues.

V usage is TRBV27 and J usage is TRBJ1-5; the D gene is possibly TRBD1 (6 bases). The CDR3 length is 15 residues. Germline V CDR1 and CDR2: MNHEY, SMNVEV (reference sequence). V gave up 5 bases and J gave up 2 bases, with 13 bases separating them. As DNA, the CDR3 is TGTGCCAGCAGTAAGGCCAGGGGTGGCAATCAGCCCCAGCATTTT. This codes for CASSKARGGNQPQHF.

The rearrangement links TRBV7-2 to TRBJ2-1; 7 positions agree with TRBD2. With 1 base clipped from V and 3 bases from J, the junction kept 6 bases outside the gene matches. The germline CDR1 and CDR2 sequences are SGHTA and FQGNSA. The CDR3 totals 16 residues. The chain's CDR3 is CASSLELVAGYNEQFF. The CDR3 nucleotides read TGTGCCAGCAGCTTAGAGCTAGTAGCGGGCTACAATGAGCAGTTCTTC.

The CDR3 loop reads CASPPGQGAVHEQYF. CDR3 nucleotide sequence: TGTGCCAGCCCCCCGGGACAGGGGGCCGTCCACGAGCAGTACTTC. The rearrangement joins TRBV28 to TRBJ2-7; 12 bases line up with TRBD1. Trimming at V came to 8 bases and at J to 5 bases, leaving 10 bases not matched to a gene. Germline V gene data show CDR1 as MDHEN and CDR2 as SYDVKM. The CDR3 consists of 15 residues. Combining the CDR3 with reference TRBV28 and TRBJ2-7 gives the whole variable domain DVKVTQSSRYLVKRTGEKVFLECVQDMDHENMFWYRQDPGLGLRLIYFSYDVKMKEKGDIPEGYSVSREKKERFSLILESASTNQTSMYLCASPPGQGAVHEQYFGPGTRLTVT.

V is TRBV13 and J is TRBJ2-1; D is perhaps TRBD2 (6 bases). Trimming stripped 3 bases from V and 3 bases from J, with 12 bases between. Germline values: CDR1 PRHDT, CDR2 FYEKMQ (reference sequence). There are 15 residues in the CDR3. The CDR3 nucleotides are TGTGCCAGCAGCTTCGGGGGAGTGGTCTACAATGAGCAGTTCTTC. Its translation: CASSFGGVVYNEQFF.

This clone has just one count. The chain carries TRBV6-4 and TRBJ2-1; 13 nucleotides align to TRBD2. The CDR3 is 15 residues long. V lost 6 bases to trimming and J lost 9 bases; unmatched junction nucleotides: 8. Germline V lookup: CDR1 MRHNA, CDR2 SNTAGT. The CDR3 loop reads CASRRTSGSWGEQFF. The CDR3 nucleotides read TGTGCCAGCAGACGGACTAGCGGGAGTTGGGGTGAGCAGTTCTTC.

The table lists this clone with a count of one. V and J are TRBV9 and TRBJ2-3; TRBD1 aligns across 9 bases. CDR1 and CDR2 (germline): SGDLS, YYNGEE. The CDR3 is 15 amino acids. The junction had 3 bases not matched to a gene; V was cut back by 0 bases and J by 4 bases. In DNA, the CDR3 is TGTGCCAGCAGCGTAGATGGGGACAGGGCAGATACGCAGTATTTT. Translating it yields CASSVDGDRADTQYF.

This clone appeared once. The chain joins TRBV6-5 to TRBJ1-5, with 8 bases that match TRBD1. Trimming at V came to 2 bases and at J to 7 bases, leaving 7 bases not matched to a gene. This CDR3 comprises 15 residues. CDR1 and CDR2 (germline): MNHEY, SVGAGI. CDR3 nucleotide sequence: TGTGCCAGCAGTTACGGTCAGGGGGCACGCCAGCCCCAGCATTTT. It codes for CASSYGQGARQPQHF.

This chain joins TRBV28 and TRBJ2-5; perhaps TRBD2 as D (6 bases). The CDR3 is 14 amino acids. Germline CDR1 is MDHEN and CDR2 is SYDVKM. V lost 2 bases, J lost 4 bases, and 11 bases lay in between. The CDR3 protein is CASSLSGLRETQYF. The CDR3 DNA is TGTGCCAGCAGTTTAAGCGGGCTTCGAGAGACCCAGTACTTC.

The chain couples TRBV7-3 to TRBJ2-2; TRBD2 agrees at 11 bases. The CDR3 is 15 residues long. Per the germline V gene, CDR1 is SGHTA and CDR2 is FQGTGA. J gave up 6 bases and V 4 bases, and 4 bases lay outside the gene matches. The CDR3 coding sequence is TGTGCCAGCAGCTCCTTAGCGGGAGGGGCCGGGGAGCTGTTTTTT. It is translated as CASSSLAGGAGELFF.

J is TRBJ1-6 and V is TRBV7-2, with 9 bases aligning to TRBD1. This CDR3 is built from 13 residues. The V segment lost 4 bases and the J segment 11 bases; nucleotides outside the gene matches: 3. CDR1 and CDR2 from the germline V gene are SGHTA and FQGNSA. The CDR3 DNA reads TGTGCCAGCAGCTCGGACAGGGGTCCACCCCTCCACTTT. It yields the protein CASSSDRGPPLHF.

The J gene is TRBJ2-7, the V gene TRBV5-1; 11 nucleotides agree with TRBD1. This CDR3 is 17 amino acids long. Trimming at V came to 4 bases and at J to 8 bases, leaving 17 bases not matched to a gene. CDR1 is SGHRS, CDR2 YFSETQ, per germline. The CDR3 is CASSPVPDPGTGGKQYF. As DNA, the CDR3 is TGCGCCAGCAGCCCCGTCCCCGACCCCGGGACAGGGGGAAAGCAGTACTTC.

V is TRBV7-2 and J is TRBJ2-5; possibly TRBD1 for D (8 bases). This CDR3 comprises 12 residues. V lost 6 bases and J 9 bases, leaving 14 bases between the germline ends. The germline gives CDR1 SGHTA, CDR2 FQGNSA. CDR3 residues: CASRVTGGAQYF. The CDR3 DNA reads as TGTGCCAGCAGAGTTACAGGGGGGGCCCAGTACTTC.

The chain combines TRBV2 with TRBJ2-7; 7 bases are a match to TRBD2. CDR1 and CDR2 from the germline V gene are SNHLY and FYNNEI. J was trimmed by 6 bases and V by 0 bases; bases with no gene match: 8. The CDR3 loop spans 15 amino acids. The CDR3 DNA reads TGTGCCAGCAGTGAAGCTCGAGGGAGGGCCGTCGAGCAGTACTTC. This gives the protein CASSEARGRAVEQYF.

V gene TRBV29-1 combines with J gene TRBJ2-2; D is perhaps TRBD2 (5 bases). V shed 5 bases and J shed 4 bases, with 17 bases lying between them. Looked up from germline, CDR1 is SQVTM and CDR2 is ANQGSEA. The CDR3 has 15 amino acids. CDR3 nucleotide sequence: TGCAGCGTTTTAATGTTGGGTGGAGGCACCGGGGAGCTGTTTTTT. Translated, it gives CSVLMLGGGTGELFF.

The chain is built from TRBV28 and TRBJ2-1; possibly TRBD2 for D (6 bases). Germline V CDR1 and CDR2: MDHEN, SYDVKM. The V and J ends lost 4 bases and 0 bases respectively, with 13 bases between them. The CDR3 sequence is 16 residues long. The CDR3 nucleotides read TGTGCCAGCAGTTCCTCCGGGACTCACTCCTACAATGAGCAGTTCTTC. Translating gives CASSSSGTHSYNEQFF.

The sample holds a few counts of this clone. This chain connects TRBV12-2 to TRBJ1-1; the table's TRBD1 call for D was not verified on the DNA. TRBV12-2 is assigned pseudogene status. CDR3 length: 16 residues. The CDR3 DNA sequence: TGTGCAAGTCGCTTAGCCTGGACAGTGGGGCTTATGGAAGCTTTCTTT. This sequence encodes CASRLAWTVGLMEAFF.

V is TRBV30 and J is TRBJ2-1; D is uncertain. The CDR3 has 13 amino acids. The V end was cut by 1 base, the J end by 9 bases, with 13 bases between. CDR1 and CDR2 from the germline V gene are GTSNPN and SVGIG (reference sequence). CDR3 protein: CAWSDERDIEQFF. CDR3 nucleotides: TGTGCCTGGAGTGACGAGAGAGATATTGAGCAGTTCTTC.